Shown below are 30 T cell receptor beta chains from a single sample sequenced in a study of T-cell reconstitution after alpha-beta-depleted transplantation in children listed by TCRdb under 2016. Library preparation was by PCR. Sequencing took place on an Illumina HiSeq 2500. To normalize quantification of the TCRbeta repertoire, the TCR libraries were built with molecular barcoding that relied on unique molecular identifiers. TCRdb ran its own pipeline on the public reads, namely fastp trimming at Q25 and MiXCR clone calling, and kept in-frame beta chains. Here each entry gathers all rows of one CDR3 protein and keeps the most common genes and DNA. Across this sample there are around 680,000 distinct CDR3 sequences, with approximately 15% seen only once. Under 1.2% of the sample lies in the top ten. Material: PBMCs from the stem cell graft donor, obtained from the stem cell graft. All receptors derive from a human donor who donated a stem cell graft to a child with acute myeloid leukemia.

This clonotype was counted between two and nine times. The chain links TRBV12-3 or TRBV12-4 to TRBJ1-4; D is undetermined. V lost 6 bases and J lost 3, with 14 bases in between. The CDR3 has 15 residues. Here the CDR3 reads CASSARGLSNEKLFF. CDR3 in DNA: TGTGCCAGCAGCGCCCGAGGGCTGTCTAATGAAAAACTGTTTTTT.

This clonotype occurred once. The chain is built from TRBV24-1 and TRBJ2-1; maybe TRBD1 (6 bases). The V and J ends lost 4 bases and 0 bases respectively, with 12 bases between them. Germline V gene data show CDR1 as KGHDR and CDR2 as SFDVKD. CDR3 length: 16 residues. The CDR3 loop is CATSEPGAGSYNEQFF. The CDR3 bases are TGTGCCACCAGTGAACCAGGGGCCGGCTCCTACAATGAGCAGTTCTTC.

The chain links TRBV7-2 to TRBJ1-2, with 8 positions matching TRBD1. CDR3 length equals 16 residues. CDR1 and CDR2 (germline): SGHTA, FQGNSA. Trimming took 1 base from V and 6 from J; bases not matched to a gene: 10. The DNA for the CDR3 is TGTGCCAGCAGCTTAGGCCGTCTGACAGGGGAACATGGCTACACCTTC. Translation gives CASSLGRLTGEHGYTF.

This clonotype was counted ten times or more. This chain joins TRBV7-2 and TRBJ2-1, with D hard to call. The V and J ends lost 5 bases and 8 bases respectively, with 7 bases between them. The CDR3 covers 11 residues. The V gene's germline CDR1 is SGHTA and CDR2 FQGNSA. The CDR3 reads CASSPGYEQFF. The CDR3 nucleotides read TGTGCCAGCAGCCCAGGCTATGAGCAGTTCTTC.

This clonotype came up once. The rearrangement uses TRBV28 and TRBJ2-4, with D possibly being TRBD2 (5 bases). Germline CDR1 and CDR2: MDHEN and SYDVKM. Between the trimmed V and J ends, which lost 3 bases and 1 base, there was a span of 7 bases. CDR3 size: 14 residues. CDR3 in amino acids: CASSFRGAKNIQYF. The CDR3 DNA reads TGTGCCAGCAGTTTCCGAGGGGCCAAAAACATTCAGTACTTC.

This chain joins TRBV29-1 and TRBJ2-3; D possibly corresponds to TRBD2 (6 bases). V was pared by 7 bases and J by 2 bases, with 19 bases between. This CDR3 contains 15 residues. Germline values: CDR1 SQVTM, CDR2 ANQGSEA. The CDR3 DNA reads as TGCAGCGCTAAAGCGGGCAACATGGCCACAGATACGCAGTATTTT. This codes for CSAKAGNMATDTQYF.

V and J are TRBV11-2 and TRBJ1-2, with no clear D. The CDR3 is 11 amino acids. CDR1 is SGHAT and CDR2 is FQNNGV in the germline V gene. V dropped 7 bases and J dropped 4 bases, with 7 bases sitting between them. The DNA of the CDR3 is TGTGCCAGCACCAATGGCTATGGCTACACCTTC. Translating gives CASTNGYGYTF.

The chain carries TRBV20-1 and TRBJ2-3; D might be TRBD1 (5 bases). CDR3 length: 16 amino acids. CDR1 DFQATT and CDR2 SNEGSKA come from the germline V gene (reference sequence). V shed 5 bases and J shed 1 base, with 19 bases lying between them. CDR3 protein: CSALPGWMGRTDTQYF. Here the CDR3 DNA reads TGCAGTGCTCTCCCTGGATGGATGGGGCGCACAGATACGCAGTATTTT.

This chain joins TRBV7-2 and TRBJ1-5; D perhaps matches TRBD1 (5 bases). With 4 bases removed from V and 5 bases from J, the gap between germline ends came to 12 bases. CDR1 and CDR2 (germline): SGHTA, FQGNSA. The CDR3 has 14 amino acids. The CDR3 spells CASSSRQNYQPQHF. In DNA, the CDR3 is TGTGCCAGCAGCTCACGACAGAACTATCAGCCCCAGCATTTT.

V and J are TRBV7-9 and TRBJ1-1; 7 bases line up with TRBD1. Losses at the gene ends were 5 bases for V and 1 base for J; bases not matched to a gene: 4. The germline V gene encodes CDR1 SEHNR and CDR2 FQNEAQ (reference sequence). The CDR3 runs to 14 residues. This chain's CDR3 is CASSRDSTNTEAFF. The CDR3 nucleotides read TGTGCCAGCAGCCGGGACAGCACGAACACTGAAGCTTTCTTT.

In this sample, this clonotype turned up many times. The chain carries TRBV15 and TRBJ2-3, with D perhaps matching TRBD1 (6 bases). Trimming took 6 bases from V and 6 from J, leaving 10 bases between them. Germline V gene lookup returns CDR1 LNHNV and CDR2 YYDKDF (reference sequence). The CDR3 contains 12 residues. This CDR3 is CATSATGDTQYF. CDR3 in DNA: TGTGCCACCAGTGCTACAGGGGATACGCAGTATTTT. Based on the CDR3 plus reference TRBV15 and TRBJ2-3, the full variable domain is DAMVIQNPRYQVTQFGKPVTLSCSQTLNHNVMYWYQQKSSQAPKLLFHYYDKDFNNEADTPDNFQSRRPNTSFCFLDIRSPGLGDTAMYLCATSATGDTQYFGPGTRLTVL.

This clonotype was observed many times. The rearrangement links TRBV20-1 to TRBJ1-6, with D hard to call. Trimming left V 1 base short and J 0 bases short, with 7 bases between. The CDR3 length is 15 residues. Germline V gives CDR1 DFQATT, CDR2 SNEGSKA (reference sequence). The CDR3 loop reads CSARGMGSYNSPLHF. DNA of the CDR3: TGCAGTGCTAGAGGCATGGGCTCCTATAATTCACCCCTCCACTTT.

This clonotype was seen ten or more times. The junction departs from the called germline gene at one end, perhaps through a read error. This sequence joins TRBV7-6 and TRBJ1-1; D unresolved. Germline V gene sequence: CDR1 SGHVS, CDR2 FNYEAQ. This CDR3 has 13 amino acids. DNA for the CDR3: TGTGCCAGCATCTTAGGAAGTGTGACTGAAGCTTTCTTT. This gives the protein CASILGSVTEAFF.

Turning to this clonotype: A much larger clone differs by one base, so this may be a read error. This chain's CDR3 is CTASGLAGDNEQFF. CDR3 DNA: TGCACTGCTTCCGGACTAGCGGGGGACAATGAGCAGTTCTTC. The chain carries TRBV20-1 and TRBJ2-1; 13 nucleotides agree with TRBD2. Germline assignment: CDR1 DFQATT and CDR2 SNEGSKA (reference sequence). The length of the CDR3 is 14 residues.

Many counts were recorded for this clonotype. For the CDR3, the DNA is TGTGCCAGCAGGGGACCGGGGCCTAATGAGCAGTTCTTC. Translated: CASRGPGPNEQFF. This chain uses TRBV6-1 with TRBJ2-1; either TRBD1 or TRBD2 may supply D (5 bases each). The CDR3 spans 13 residues. V was clipped by 6 bases and J by 7 bases, with 13 bases between them. The V gene's germline CDR1 is MNHNS and CDR2 SASEGT.

This clonotype appeared a few times. V is TRBV20-1 and J is TRBJ1-5; the D is unclear. CDR1 DFQATT and CDR2 SNEGSKA come from the germline V gene (reference sequence). V was shortened by 3 bases and J by 0 bases, with 9 bases between the two germline ends. The CDR3 is 14 residues long. The CDR3 loop reads CSASTSYSNQPQHF. CDR3 nucleotides: TGCAGTGCTAGTACGAGTTATAGCAATCAGCCCCAGCATTTT.

This chain links TRBV28 with TRBJ1-2; 7 bases agree with TRBD1. Germline V lookup: CDR1 MDHEN, CDR2 SYDVKM. After removal of 7 bases from V and 5 bases from J, the junction contained 4 bases not matched to a gene. The CDR3 length is 12 residues. Written as DNA, the CDR3 is TGTGCCAGCATAAAGACAGGGTATGGCTACACCTTC. Encoded protein: CASIKTGYGYTF.

The V gene is TRBV12-3 or TRBV12-4, the J gene TRBJ1-3; a weak D match, TRBD1 (5 bases). The CDR3 is 14 amino acids. Trimming took off 8 bases at V and 0 bases at J, with 11 bases between the two ends. CDR3 sequence reads: CASGSGLSGNTIYF. Here the CDR3 DNA reads TGTGCCAGCGGCTCGGGGCTCTCTGGAAACACCATATATTTT.

This clonotype was observed many times. The chain is built from TRBV20-1 and TRBJ2-1; 9 bases align to TRBD2. Trimming cost V 1 base and J 5 bases; bases outside gene matches: 6. The CDR3 extends over 15 amino acids. From germline, CDR1 is DFQATT and CDR2 SNEGSKA (reference sequence). This CDR3 is CSARVGGGGDNEQFF. DNA for the CDR3: TGCAGTGCTAGAGTAGGCGGGGGGGGAGACAATGAGCAGTTCTTC.

This clonotype appeared a few times. The V and J genes are TRBV6-5 and TRBJ1-2; the match to TRBD1 covers 8 bases. The CDR3 length is 15 residues. The V and J ends lost 0 bases and 4 bases, in that order; junction bases with no gene match: 4. Germline V gives CDR1 MNHEY, CDR2 SVGAGI. The CDR3 nucleotides read TGTGCCAGCAGTTACTCGCAGGGGGCTGTCTATGGCTACACCTTC. The encoded protein is CASSYSQGAVYGYTF.

This clonotype came up a few times. V and J are TRBV15 and TRBJ1-1, with D tentatively TRBD1 (5 bases). The V end lost 0 bases, the J end lost 6 bases, and 14 bases lay between the germline ends. CDR1 and CDR2 from the germline V gene are LNHNV and YYDKDF (reference sequence). CDR3 length: 15 amino acids. The CDR3, as DNA: TGTGCCACCAGCAGAGATGGAGGGCAGGGCTCTGAAGCTTTCTTT. This gives the protein CATSRDGGQGSEAFF.

The table lists this clonotype with many counts. V usage is TRBV6-5 and J usage is TRBJ2-5, with a tentative D call TRBD1 (5 bases). CDR1 MNHEY and CDR2 SVGAGI come from the germline V gene. The CDR3 covers 17 residues. Trimming left V 6 bases short and J 6 bases short, with 26 bases between. For the CDR3, the DNA is TGTGCCAGCAGCCGCTTTATCTCTCAGGGCGCGAGGAAGACCCAGTACTTC. Translated: CASSRFISQGARKTQYF.

Written as DNA, the CDR3 is TGTGCCAGCATCCTTGGGGGGGGACAGGGGAATAGGAATGAGCAGTTCTTC. Its translation: CASILGGGQGNRNEQFF. The chain joins TRBV28 to TRBJ2-1; 10 bases match TRBD1. The CDR3 contains 17 residues. Germline V gene data show CDR1 as MDHEN and CDR2 as SYDVKM. V was pared by 7 bases and J by 7 bases, with 16 bases of the junction left unmatched. Full variable domain (rest looked up from reference TRBV28 and TRBJ2-1): DVKVTQSSRYLVKRTGEKVFLECVQDMDHENMFWYRQDPGLGLRLIYFSYDVKMKEKGDIPEGYSVSREKKERFSLILESASTNQTSMYLCASILGGGQGNRNEQFFGPGTRLTVL.

This clonotype was detected many times. The chain couples TRBV20-1 to TRBJ1-1, with 8 bases fitting TRBD1. This CDR3 is 14 amino acids long. Germline CDR1 is DFQATT and CDR2 is SNEGSKA (reference sequence). Trimming took 3 bases from V and 4 from J; bases not matched to a gene: 7. DNA of the CDR3: TGCAGTGCTAGGGAGACAGGGGCCGGCACTGAAGCTTTCTTT. Translation gives CSARETGAGTEAFF.

This chain uses TRBV4-2 with TRBJ1-1; D gene uncertain. Trimming shortened V by 1 base and J by 5 bases, and 14 bases separated the two germline ends. The CDR3 is 15 residues long. Germline V lookup: CDR1 LGHNA, CDR2 YNFKEQ. CDR3 nucleotides: TGTGCCAGCAGCCAAGTCGGCTCTCAACCTACTGAAGCTTTCTTT. Translating it yields CASSQVGSQPTEAFF.

This clonotype was seen repeatedly, ten times or more. The J gene is TRBJ1-2, the V gene TRBV6-5, with D maybe TRBD1 (6 bases). V lost 0 bases, J lost 8 bases, and 16 bases lay in between. CDR1 and CDR2 from the germline V gene are MNHEY and SVGAGI. The CDR3 loop spans 15 amino acids. The chain's CDR3 is CASSYSQGHGGGYTF. In nucleotides, the CDR3 is TGTGCCAGCAGTTACTCGCAGGGGCATGGGGGAGGCTACACCTTC.

This rearrangement joins TRBV2 to TRBJ1-1, with a tentative D call TRBD1 (6 bases). V was pared by 4 bases and J by 4 bases, with 13 bases between. The V gene's germline CDR1 is SNHLY and CDR2 FYNNEI. The CDR3 runs to 14 residues. The CDR3 loop is CASSAQGWGTEAFF. CDR3 DNA sequence: TGTGCCAGCAGTGCACAGGGTTGGGGCACTGAAGCTTTCTTT. Full variable domain (remainder filled in from reference TRBV2 and TRBJ1-1): EPEVTQTPSHQVTQMGQEVILRCVPISNHLYFYWYRQILGQKVEFLVSFYNNEISEKSEIFDDQFSVERPDGSNFTLKIRSTKLEDSAMYFCASSAQGWGTEAFFGQGTRLTVV.

This clonotype was seen repeatedly, ten times or more. This sequence joins TRBV20-1 and TRBJ2-4, with D possibly matching TRBD1 (6 bases). This CDR3 region has 14 residues. V lost 6 bases, J lost 9 bases, and 21 bases lay in between. CDR1 is DFQATT and CDR2 is SNEGSKA in the germline V gene (reference sequence). Here the CDR3 DNA reads TGCAGTGCCGATACCGGGACGGACAGTGGCATTCAGTACTTC. This gives the protein CSADTGTDSGIQYF.

In this sample, this clonotype turned up many times. V is TRBV9 and J is TRBJ1-5; no clear D gene. This CDR3 is 13 amino acids long. Germline CDR1 and CDR2: SGDLS and YYNGEE. Trimming took off 1 base at V and 1 base at J, with 3 bases between the two ends. CDR3 nucleotide sequence: TGTGCCAGCAGCGTAATCAGCAATCAGCCCCAGCATTTT. Residues: CASSVISNQPQHF.

In this sample, this clonotype turned up many times. The chain uses TRBV20-1 and TRBJ2-6; D remains unclear. The CDR3 has 15 residues. Trimming pared 4 bases from V and 0 bases from J, leaving 10 bases between. Germline CDR1 DFQATT, CDR2 SNEGSKA (reference sequence). The CDR3 DNA sequence: TGCAGTGCTACGCCCCTTAGCTCTGGGGCCAACGTCCTGACTTTC. Translating it yields CSATPLSSGANVLTF.